Presented here are 5 T cell receptor beta chains from one specimen sequenced in a study of T cells in women clearing cervical HPV infection. Some clones are missing from TCRdb's copy, which holds only in-frame ones; the method was immunoSEQ multiplex PCR. Listed are tens of thousands of clones; under 10% falls within the top ten. Sequenced material: blood buffy coat. These receptors were collected from a woman aged 18 to 75 with a cervical HPV16 infection that either progressed to CIN3+ or cleared (not recorded which).

To note about this clone: The CDR3 is cut off 3 residues early in the read; its end comes from the germline J gene. The rearrangement links TRBV19 to TRBJ2-7; TRBD1 aligns across 10 bases. This CDR3 has 14 residues. V was pared by 5 bases and J by 2 bases, with 3 bases of the junction left unmatched. Germline V lookup: CDR1 LNHDA, CDR2 SQIVND (reference sequence). The DNA read from the CDR3 is TGTGCCAGTAGTGCGGGACAGGGGCCCTACGAG. Its translation: CASSAGQGPYE. The complete CDR3 sequence is CASSAGQGPYEQYF.

With respect to this clone: The read gets to within 3 residues of the CDR3 end, and the germline J gene fills in the rest. The J gene is TRBJ1-2, the V gene TRBV20-1, with a possible D match to TRBD1 (5 bases). CDR1 and CDR2 from the germline V gene are DFQATT and SNEGSKA (reference sequence). V was pared by 4 bases and J by 7 bases, with 16 bases between. The CDR3 extends over 13 amino acids. The DNA read from the CDR3 is TGCAGTGCTAAAATCGCAGGGTATACTGGC. It yields the protein CSAKIAGYTG. The full CDR3 protein is CSAKIAGYTGYTF.

As to this clone: The CDR3 goes on 3 residues after the read ends, and that part is filled in from the germline J gene. This chain uses TRBV7-9 with TRBJ1-4, with D perhaps matching TRBD1 (5 bases). The CDR3 runs 15 residues. V lost 6 bases, J lost 5 bases, and 16 bases lay in between. Germline V CDR1 and CDR2: SEHNR, FQNEAQ (reference sequence). The chain's CDR3 is CASRHTVGGNEKLFF. Partial CDR3 DNA: TGTGCCAGCAGACACACGGTGGGGGGGAATGAAAAA.

A remark on this clone: The read gets to within 3 residues of the CDR3 end, and the germline J gene fills in the rest. This chain joins TRBV20-1 and TRBJ2-1; 9 bases fit TRBD2. Germline trimming cut 5 bases from V and 0 bases from J; bases unmatched to any gene: 2. This CDR3 is 14 amino acids long. Germline assignment: CDR1 DFQATT and CDR2 SNEGSKA (reference sequence). The chain's CDR3 is CSAGSGSSYNEQFF. The DNA read from the CDR3 is TGCAGTGCTGGTAGCGGGAGCTCCTACAATGAG.

Concerning this clone: The sequence runs out 3 residues before the end of the CDR3; the remainder is reconstructed from the germline J gene. The rearrangement links TRBV5-1 to TRBJ2-2; D is possibly TRBD1 (5 bases). CDR1 and CDR2 from the germline V gene are SGHRS and YFSETQ. CDR3 size: 17 residues. The sequenced part of the CDR3 DNA is TGCGCCAGCAGCCGGAGTCAGGGAACCGATACTTGGTCACCG. It encodes CASSRSQGTDTWSP. In full, the CDR3 reads CASSRSQGTDTWSPLFF.